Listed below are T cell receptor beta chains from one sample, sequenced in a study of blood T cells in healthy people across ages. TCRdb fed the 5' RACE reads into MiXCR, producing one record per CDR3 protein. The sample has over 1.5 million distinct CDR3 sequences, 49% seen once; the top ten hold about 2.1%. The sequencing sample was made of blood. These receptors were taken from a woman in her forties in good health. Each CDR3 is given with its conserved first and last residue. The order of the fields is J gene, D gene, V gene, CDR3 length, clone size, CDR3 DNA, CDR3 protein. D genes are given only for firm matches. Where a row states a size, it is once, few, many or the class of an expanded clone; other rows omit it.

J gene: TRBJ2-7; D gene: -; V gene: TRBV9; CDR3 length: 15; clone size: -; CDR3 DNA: TGTACCAGCAGCCAGGAGGGGGCAGCTTCCTACGAGCAGTACTTC; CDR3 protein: CTSSQEGAASYEQYF
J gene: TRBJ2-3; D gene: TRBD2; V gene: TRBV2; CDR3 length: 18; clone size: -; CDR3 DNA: TGTGCCAGCAGTGACCCGGGACTAGCGGGGGGCGTCACAGATACGCAGTATTTT; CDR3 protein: CASSDPGLAGGVTDTQYF
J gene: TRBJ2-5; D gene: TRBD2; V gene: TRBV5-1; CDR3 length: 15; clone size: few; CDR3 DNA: TGCGCCAGCGGTCGACTAGCGGGGGCCTCGGAGACCCAGTACTTC; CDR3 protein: CASGRLAGASETQYF
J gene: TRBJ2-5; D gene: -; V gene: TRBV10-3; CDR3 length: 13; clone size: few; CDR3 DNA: TGTGCCATCAGTGTAGGGGTCGCAGAGACCCAGTACTTC; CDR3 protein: CAISVGVAETQYF
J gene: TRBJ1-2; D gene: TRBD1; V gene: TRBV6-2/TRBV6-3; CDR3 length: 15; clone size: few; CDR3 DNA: TGTGCCAGCAGTCAGAGACAGGGGGCCCTGGTTGGCTACACCTTC; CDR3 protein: CASSQRQGALVGYTF
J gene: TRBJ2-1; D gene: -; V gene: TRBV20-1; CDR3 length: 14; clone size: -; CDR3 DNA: TGCAGTGCTAGCGCGGGACAGACGTACAATGAGCAGTTCTTC; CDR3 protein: CSASAGQTYNEQFF
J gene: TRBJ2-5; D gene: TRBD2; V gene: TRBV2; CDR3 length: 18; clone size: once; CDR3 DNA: TGTGCCAGCAGTGAAGCGCTCCGGCGGGGGGGCCGTTGGGAGACCCAGTACTTC; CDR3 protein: CASSEALRRGGRWETQYF
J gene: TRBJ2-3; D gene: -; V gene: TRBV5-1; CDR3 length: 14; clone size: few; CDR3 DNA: TGCGCCAGCAGCCTACTCGATCGAGCGGATACGCAGTATTTT; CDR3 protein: CASSLLDRADTQYF
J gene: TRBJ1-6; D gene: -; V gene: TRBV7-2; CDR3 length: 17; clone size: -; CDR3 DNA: TGTGCCAGCAGCTTAGTTCCCGGGACACTCTATAATTCACCCCTCCACTTT; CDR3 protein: CASSLVPGTLYNSPLHF
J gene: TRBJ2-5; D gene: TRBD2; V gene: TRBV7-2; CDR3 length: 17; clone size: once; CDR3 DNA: TGTGCCAGCAGCTTAGGGGGCGGGGGGGCCATCCGAGAGACCCAGTACTTC; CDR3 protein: CASSLGGGGAIRETQYF
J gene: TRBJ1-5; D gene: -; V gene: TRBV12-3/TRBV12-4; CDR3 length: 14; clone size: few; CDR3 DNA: TGTGCCAGCAGTCCGTCCAGGGGCAATCAGCCCCAGCATTTT; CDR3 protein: CASSPSRGNQPQHF
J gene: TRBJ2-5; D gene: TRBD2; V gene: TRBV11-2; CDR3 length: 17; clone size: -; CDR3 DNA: TGTGCCAGCAGCTGGGGCGGGGGAGGAAGAACGAGGGAGACCCAGTACTTC; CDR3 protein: CASSWGGGGRTRETQYF
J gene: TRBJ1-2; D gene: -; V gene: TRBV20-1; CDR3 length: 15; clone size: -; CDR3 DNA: TGCAGTGCCGACAACATGCAAGGCCAGGCAGATGGCTACACCTTC; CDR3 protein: CSADNMQGQADGYTF
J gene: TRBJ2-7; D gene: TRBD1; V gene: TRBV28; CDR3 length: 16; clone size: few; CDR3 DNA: TGTGCCAGCAGTTTATGGGGGACCGGGACAGGGGGCGAGCAGTACTTC; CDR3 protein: CASSLWGTGTGGEQYF
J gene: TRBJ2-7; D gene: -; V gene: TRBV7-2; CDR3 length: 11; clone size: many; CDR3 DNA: TGTGCCAGCAGCTTAGAGTGGGAGCAGTACTTC; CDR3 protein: CASSLEWEQYF
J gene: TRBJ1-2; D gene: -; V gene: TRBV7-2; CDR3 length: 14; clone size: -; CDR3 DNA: TGTGCCAGCAGCTTCTTTTCCGCGGACTATGGCTACACCTTC; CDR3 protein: CASSFFSADYGYTF
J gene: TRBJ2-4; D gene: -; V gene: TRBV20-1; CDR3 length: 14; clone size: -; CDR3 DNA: TGCAGTGCTAGTTCGTCCCTAGCCAAAAACATTCAGTACTTC; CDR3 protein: CSASSSLAKNIQYF
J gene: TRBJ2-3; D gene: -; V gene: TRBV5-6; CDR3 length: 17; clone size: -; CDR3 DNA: TGTGCCAGCAGCTCTACAGGGATGGGGTCTAGCACAGATACGCAGTATTTT; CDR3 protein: CASSSTGMGSSTDTQYF
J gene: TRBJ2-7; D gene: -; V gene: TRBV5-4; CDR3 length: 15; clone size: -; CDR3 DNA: TGTGCCAGCAGCTTGTTTCCCGGGGACAACTACGAGCAGTACTTC; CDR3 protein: CASSLFPGDNYEQYF
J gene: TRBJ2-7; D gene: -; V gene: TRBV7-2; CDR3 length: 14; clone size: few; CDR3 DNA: TGTGCCAGCAGCTCCCCACTAGCACGGGGCGAGCAGTACTTC; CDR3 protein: CASSSPLARGEQYF
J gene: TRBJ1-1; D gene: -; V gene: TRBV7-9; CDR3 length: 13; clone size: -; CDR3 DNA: TGTGCCAGCAGCTTAATCCGGGACCCTGAAGCTTTCTTT; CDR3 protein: CASSLIRDPEAFF
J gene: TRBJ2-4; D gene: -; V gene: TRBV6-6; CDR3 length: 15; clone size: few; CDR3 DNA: TGTGCCAGCAGTTTCCCCCAAGGAGCCAAAAACATTCAGTACTTC; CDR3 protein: CASSFPQGAKNIQYF
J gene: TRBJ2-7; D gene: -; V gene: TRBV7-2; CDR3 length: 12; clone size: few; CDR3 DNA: TGTGCCAGCAGCTTAACTCTTACGGAGCAGTACTTC; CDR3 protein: CASSLTLTEQYF
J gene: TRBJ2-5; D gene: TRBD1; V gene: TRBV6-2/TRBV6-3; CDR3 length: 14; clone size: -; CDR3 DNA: TGTGCCAGCAGTGGACAGGGGTTCCAAGAGACCCAGTACTTC; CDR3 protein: CASSGQGFQETQYF
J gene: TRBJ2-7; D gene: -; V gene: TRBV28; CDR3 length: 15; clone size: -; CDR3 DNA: TGTGCCAGCAGCGCCCAAGGACGGATTGTGGACGAGCAGTACTTC; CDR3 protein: CASSAQGRIVDEQYF
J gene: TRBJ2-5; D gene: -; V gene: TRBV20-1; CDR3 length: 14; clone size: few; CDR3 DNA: TGCAGTGCACAAAACCAGGCAGCCCAAGAGACCCAGTACTTC; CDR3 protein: CSAQNQAAQETQYF
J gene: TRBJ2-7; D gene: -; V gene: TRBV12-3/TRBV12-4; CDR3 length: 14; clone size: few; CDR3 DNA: TGTGCCAGCAGTTTAAAGGAGGGGGCCTACGAGCAGTACTTC; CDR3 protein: CASSLKEGAYEQYF
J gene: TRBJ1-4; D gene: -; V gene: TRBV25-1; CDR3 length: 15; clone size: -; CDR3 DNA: TGTGCCAGCAGTGATACCCGCGGGGCTAATGAAAAACTGTTTTTT; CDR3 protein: CASSDTRGANEKLFF
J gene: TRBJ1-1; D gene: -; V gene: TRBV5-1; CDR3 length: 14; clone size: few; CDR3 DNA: TGCGCCAGCAGCCCCCTTTCGGAGAACACTGAAGCTTTCTTT; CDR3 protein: CASSPLSENTEAFF
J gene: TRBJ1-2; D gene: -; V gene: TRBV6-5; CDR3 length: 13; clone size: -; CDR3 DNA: TGTGCCAGCAGTTCTGATTGGGACTATGGCTACACCTTC; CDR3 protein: CASSSDWDYGYTF
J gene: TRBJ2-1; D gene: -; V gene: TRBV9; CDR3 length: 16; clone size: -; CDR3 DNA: TGTGCCAGCAGCGCCCCCCGGGGGGCGACCTACAATGAGCAGTTCTTC; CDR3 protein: CASSAPRGATYNEQFF
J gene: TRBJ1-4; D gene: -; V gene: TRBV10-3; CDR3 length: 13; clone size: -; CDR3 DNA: TGTGCCTCAAACAGGGCAACTAATGAAAAACTGTTTTTT; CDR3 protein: CASNRATNEKLFF
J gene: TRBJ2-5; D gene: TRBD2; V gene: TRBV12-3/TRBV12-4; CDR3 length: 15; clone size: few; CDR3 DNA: TGTGCCAGCAGTGGCGGGGGGGCTCGTAAAGAGACCCAGTACTTC; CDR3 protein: CASSGGGARKETQYF
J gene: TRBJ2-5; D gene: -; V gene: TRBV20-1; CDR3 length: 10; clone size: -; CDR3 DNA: TGCAGGGCCGCTTCGGCGACCCAGTACTTC; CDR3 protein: CRAASATQYF
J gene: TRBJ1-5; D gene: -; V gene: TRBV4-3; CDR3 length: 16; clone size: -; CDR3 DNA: TGCGCCAGCAGCCAAGTGCACGCAGGGGTTAATCAGCCCCAGCATTTT; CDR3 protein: CASSQVHAGVNQPQHF
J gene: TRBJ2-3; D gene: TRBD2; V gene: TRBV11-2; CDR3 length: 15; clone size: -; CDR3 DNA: TGTGCCAGCAGCTCGCCGGGACTAGGCGCAGATACGCAGTATTTT; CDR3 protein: CASSSPGLGADTQYF
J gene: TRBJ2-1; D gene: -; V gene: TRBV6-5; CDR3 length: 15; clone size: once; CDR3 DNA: TGTGCCAGCAGTGATCGTAGTAATCCAGCCAATGAGCAGTTCTTC; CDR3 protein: CASSDRSNPANEQFF
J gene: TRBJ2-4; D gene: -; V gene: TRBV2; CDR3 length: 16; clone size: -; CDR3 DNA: TGTGCCAGCATCCCACGGCGGGCCTTAGCCAAAAACATTCAGTACTTC; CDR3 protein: CASIPRRALAKNIQYF
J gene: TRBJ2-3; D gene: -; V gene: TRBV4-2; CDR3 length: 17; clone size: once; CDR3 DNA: TGTGCCAGCAGCCAAGTCACGGGGGGCCACGGCACAGATACGCAGTATTTT; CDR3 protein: CASSQVTGGHGTDTQYF
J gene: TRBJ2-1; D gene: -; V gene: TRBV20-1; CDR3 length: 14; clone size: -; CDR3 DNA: TGCAGTGCCACCTACGAGAGCCCCTACAATGAGCAGTTCTTC; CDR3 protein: CSATYESPYNEQFF
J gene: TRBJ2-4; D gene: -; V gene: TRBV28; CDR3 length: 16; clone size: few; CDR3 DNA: TGTGCCAGCAGTTTTCGGCTTAGTCTAGCCAAAAACATTCAGTACTTC; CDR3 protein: CASSFRLSLAKNIQYF
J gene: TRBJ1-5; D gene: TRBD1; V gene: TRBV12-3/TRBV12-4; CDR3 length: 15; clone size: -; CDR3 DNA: TGTGCCAGCAGTCCCGACAGGGCTAGAGGGCAGCCCCAGCATTTT; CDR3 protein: CASSPDRARGQPQHF
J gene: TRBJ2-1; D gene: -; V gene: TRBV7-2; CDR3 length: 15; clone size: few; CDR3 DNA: TGTGCCAGCAGCTCTGGGGGGGCAGTCTACAATGAGCAGTTCTTC; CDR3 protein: CASSSGGAVYNEQFF
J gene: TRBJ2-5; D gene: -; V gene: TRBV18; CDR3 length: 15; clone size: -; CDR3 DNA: TGTGCCAGCTCACCACCCAGTACAGTCCAAGAGACCCAGTACTTC; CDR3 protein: CASSPPSTVQETQYF
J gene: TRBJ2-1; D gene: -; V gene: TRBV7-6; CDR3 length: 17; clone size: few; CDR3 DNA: TGTGCCAGCAGCTTAGATATCCCGCAGATCTCCGGCAATGAGCAGTTCTTC; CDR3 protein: CASSLDIPQISGNEQFF
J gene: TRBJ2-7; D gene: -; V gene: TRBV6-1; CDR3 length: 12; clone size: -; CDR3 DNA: TGTGCCAGCAGTGGGAACAGGTACGAGCAGTACTTC; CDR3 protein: CASSGNRYEQYF
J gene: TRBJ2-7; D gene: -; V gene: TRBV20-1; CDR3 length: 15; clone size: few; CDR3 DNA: TGCAGTGCTAGTCGTGGGGCAGCTCTTCCCTACGAGCAGTACTTC; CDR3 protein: CSASRGAALPYEQYF
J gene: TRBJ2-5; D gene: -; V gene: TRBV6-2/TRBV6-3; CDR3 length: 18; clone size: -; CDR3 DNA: TGTGCCAGCAGTTACCGTGTTGGGAGTGGACAGCTACAAGAGACCCAGTACTTC; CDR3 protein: CASSYRVGSGQLQETQYF